Listed here is a single T cell receptor beta chain. Its antigen is unidentified. The sample is drawn from a study of blood T cells in healthy people across ages. General study points: Researchers judged that diversity estimates from one million T cells fell short of true values.

A second about 7 to 12 cycle PCR used barcoded and J-beta primers. With 12 random nucleotides, a template-switch adaptor tagged each individual cDNA molecule. TCRdb reanalysed the 5' RACE reads using MiXCR and keeps one entry per CDR3 protein. The sample has about 1.8 million distinct CDR3 sequences, just under 50% seen once. Germline V gives CDR1 MNHEY, CDR2 SVGEGT. CDR3 length: 14 amino acids. V shed 5 bases and J 3 bases; nucleotides not matched to a gene: 5. The sequence came from a middle-aged woman in good health. The sequencing input was blood. This rearrangement joins TRBV6-2 or TRBV6-3 to TRBJ2-7; 9 bases fit TRBD1. The CDR3 nucleotides read TGTGCCAGCAGTCTACAGGGGGCCCACTACGAGCAGTACTTC. The encoded protein is CASSLQGAHYEQYF.